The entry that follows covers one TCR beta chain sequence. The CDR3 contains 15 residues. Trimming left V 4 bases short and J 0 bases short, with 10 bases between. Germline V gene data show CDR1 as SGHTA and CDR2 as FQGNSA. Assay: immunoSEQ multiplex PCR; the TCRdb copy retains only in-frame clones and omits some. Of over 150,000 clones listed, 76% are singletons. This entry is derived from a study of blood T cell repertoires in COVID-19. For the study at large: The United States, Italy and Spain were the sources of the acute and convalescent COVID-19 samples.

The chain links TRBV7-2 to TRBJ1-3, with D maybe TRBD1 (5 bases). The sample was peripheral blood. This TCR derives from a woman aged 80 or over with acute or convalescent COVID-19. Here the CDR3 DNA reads TGTGCCAGCAGCTACCAGACAGTCTCTGGAAACACCATATATTTT. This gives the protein CASSYQTVSGNTIYF.